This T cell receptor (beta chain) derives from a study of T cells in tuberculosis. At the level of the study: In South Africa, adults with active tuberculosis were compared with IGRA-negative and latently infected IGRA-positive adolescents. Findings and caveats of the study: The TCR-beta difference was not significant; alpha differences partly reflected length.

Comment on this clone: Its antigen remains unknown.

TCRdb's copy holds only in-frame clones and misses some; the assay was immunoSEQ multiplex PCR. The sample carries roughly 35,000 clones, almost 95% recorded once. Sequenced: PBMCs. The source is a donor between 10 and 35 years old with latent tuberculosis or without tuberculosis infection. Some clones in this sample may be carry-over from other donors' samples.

CDR3 nucleotide sequence: TGCGCCAGCAGCCCCCCGGGGGGCCTCTCCTACGAGCAGTACTTC. This sequence encodes CASSPPGGLSYEQYF. J is TRBJ2-7 and V is TRBV5-1; maybe TRBD2 (7 bases). Germline V gene sequence: CDR1 SGHRS, CDR2 YFSETQ. With 4 bases removed from V and 0 bases from J, the gap between germline ends came to 14 bases. The CDR3 is 15 amino acids.